This TCR beta chain came from a study of cytomegalovirus exposure and HLA in healthy donors. Researchers ran the PCR with 60 Vbeta and 13 Jbeta primers. Generated by immunoSEQ multiplex PCR, the TCRdb table keeps only in-frame clones and is missing some. The data include about 62,000 clones; the top ten clones carry approximately 5.3%. Losses at the gene ends were 6 bases for V and 3 bases for J; bases not matched to a gene: 5. The germline V gene has CDR1 MNHNS and CDR2 SASEGT. The CDR3 totals 14 residues. The source is a man aged 25-45 years in good health and CMV-seropositive. The sequenced material came from PBMCs. This rearrangement joins TRBV6-1 to TRBJ2-7; the match to TRBD1 covers 10 bases. The CDR3 sequence is CASSPGQGSYEQYF. As DNA, the CDR3 is TGTGCCAGCAGCCCGGGACAGGGGAGCTACGAGCAGTACTTC.